The 19 T cell receptor beta chains given below trace back to one sample, sequenced in a study of CD8 T cells in Susac syndrome. An amount of RNA that ranged from roughly 0.45 to 1 ug was reverse transcribed with random hexamers. TCRdb independently ran MiXCR on the immunoSEQ multiplex PCR reads; one entry per CDR3 protein. The repertoire holds some 190,000 distinct CDR3 sequences, with less than 95% as singletons. Sequenced sample: CD4+ T cells from PBMCs. The source of these receptors is a human donor with Susac syndrome.

The J gene is TRBJ1-6, the V gene TRBV3-1; 8 bases agree with TRBD1. Germline values: CDR1 LGHDT, CDR2 YNNKEL (reference sequence). The CDR3 covers 14 residues. The trim removed 4 bases at V and 9 bases at J, leaving 5 bases unmatched. The DNA for the CDR3 is TGTGCCAGCAGCCTGGGACAGGCCCTTTCACCCCTCCACTTT. Translating gives CASSLGQALSPLHF.

This chain uses TRBV13 with TRBJ1-2; maybe TRBD1 (6 bases). V was clipped by 10 bases and J by 0 bases, with 15 bases between them. Germline CDR1 is PRHDT and CDR2 is FYEKMQ (reference sequence). The CDR3 is 14 residues long. In DNA, the CDR3 is TGTGCCACCCGGGGGGCAGCTACTAACTATGGCTACACCTTC. Amino acid sequence: CATRGAATNYGYTF.

The chain is built from TRBV19 and TRBJ1-1; D is unclear. Trimming removed 4 bases at V and 0 bases at J, with 12 bases between. The germline CDR1 and CDR2 sequences are LNHDA and SQIVND (reference sequence). CDR3 length equals 15 residues. The CDR3 here is CASSSRAEMNTEAFF. CDR3 nucleotide sequence: TGTGCCAGTAGTAGCCGCGCAGAGATGAACACTGAAGCTTTCTTT.

This sequence joins TRBV25-1 and TRBJ2-7, with TRBD1 as a possible D gene (5 bases). V was clipped by 6 bases and J by 6 bases, with 18 bases between them. Looked up from germline, CDR1 is MGHDK and CDR2 is SYGVNS. This CDR3 contains 14 residues. The CDR3 nucleotides are TGTGCCAGCAGAGGACAACCACCCAGGGTCGAGCAGTACTTC. Protein sequence: CASRGQPPRVEQYF.

V is TRBV30 and J is TRBJ2-3; D perhaps matches TRBD2 (5 bases). The germline V gene encodes CDR1 GTSNPN and CDR2 SVGIG (reference sequence). Trimming cost V 1 base and J 4 bases, with 9 bases left between them. CDR3 length equals 13 residues. The CDR3 region is CAWSDEGADTQYF. CDR3 nucleotide sequence: TGTGCCTGGAGTGACGAGGGCGCAGATACGCAGTATTTT.

The chain joins TRBV4-1 to TRBJ1-5, with unresolved D. Looked up from germline, CDR1 is MGHRA and CDR2 is YSYEKL. V shed 4 bases and J shed 0 bases, with 10 bases lying between them. The CDR3 is made up of 15 amino acids. The CDR3 here is CASSLEGNSNQPQHF. The CDR3 nucleotides read TGCGCCAGCAGCCTGGAGGGAAATAGCAATCAGCCCCAGCATTTT.

The chain joins TRBV4-3 to TRBJ2-3; unclear D gene. This CDR3 has 16 residues. The ends were cut back, 1 base at V and 1 base at J, with 12 bases in the middle. Germline V lookup: CDR1 LGHNA, CDR2 YSLEER. CDR3 coding DNA: TGCGCCAGCAGCCAAGGTCATCCTTCCCGCACAGATACGCAGTATTTT. This codes for CASSQGHPSRTDTQYF.

The chain uses TRBV28 and TRBJ1-5, with D perhaps TRBD1 (5 bases). Trimming removed 7 bases from V and 4 bases from J, with 11 bases in between. Per germline, CDR1 MDHEN and CDR2 SYDVKM. This CDR3 has 13 residues. Here the CDR3 reads CASTQDGNQPQHF. The DNA for the CDR3 is TGTGCCAGCACACAGGACGGGAATCAGCCCCAGCATTTT.

This clonotype is a singleton in its sample. The V gene is TRBV12-3 or TRBV12-4, the J gene TRBJ1-5; 8 bases align to TRBD1. V shed 1 base and J 0 bases; nucleotides not matched to a gene: 11. The CDR3 loop spans 19 amino acids. The CDR3 protein is CASSLVLGQGGYSNQPQHF. CDR3 sequence (DNA): TGTGCCAGCAGTTTAGTTTTAGGACAGGGTGGTTATAGCAATCAGCCCCAGCATTTT.

Only one count was recorded for this clonotype. This chain links TRBV7-3 with TRBJ2-1, with D uncertain. The CDR3 loop spans 13 amino acids. The V end lost 3 bases, the J end lost 6 bases, and 9 bases lay between the germline ends. The germline gives CDR1 SGHTA, CDR2 FQGTGA. Here the CDR3 reads CASSFRDSNEQFF. CDR3 nucleotides: TGTGCCAGCAGCTTCCGTGATAGCAATGAGCAGTTCTTC.

The rearrangement links TRBV12-3 or TRBV12-4 to TRBJ1-5; the match to TRBD1 covers 7 bases. The CDR3 is 15 residues long. Unmatched junction bases numbered 4, after V lost 4 bases and J lost 1 base. Here the CDR3 DNA reads TGTGCCAGCAGTTCCAGGGGGAGAAGCAATCAGCCCCAGCATTTT. This encodes CASSSRGRSNQPQHF.

This clonotype has just a few counts. The chain carries TRBV28 and TRBJ1-2, with TRBD1 identical over 7 bases. The trim removed 5 bases at V and 4 bases at J, leaving 4 bases unmatched. The CDR3 runs 13 residues. Germline values: CDR1 MDHEN, CDR2 SYDVKM. The CDR3 region is CASSIDRAYGYTF. The CDR3 coding sequence is TGTGCCAGCAGTATTGACAGGGCCTATGGCTACACCTTC.

The chain is built from TRBV12-3 or TRBV12-4 and TRBJ2-7; unclear D gene. V lost 6 bases and J lost 0, with 12 bases in between. CDR3 length: 14 residues. CDR3: CASSLEPSSYEQYF. The CDR3 DNA sequence: TGTGCCAGCAGCCTGGAACCCTCCTCCTACGAGCAGTACTTC.

The chain has TRBV12-3 or TRBV12-4 and TRBJ1-3; 7 bases match TRBD1. V trimming: 6 bases; J trimming: 3 bases; junction bases outside the gene matches: 2. The CDR3 is 13 residues long. The CDR3 nucleotides are TGTGCCAGCAGCCGGGACAGTGGAAACACCATATATTTT. Protein product: CASSRDSGNTIYF.

The chain couples TRBV30 to TRBJ1-5; the D is unclear. The germline V and J ends were trimmed by 1 base and 6 bases, with 7 bases remaining between them. Germline lookup yields CDR1 GTSNPN and CDR2 SVGIG (reference sequence). The CDR3 loop spans 12 amino acids. This chain's CDR3 is CAWSGPGQPQHF. In nucleotides, the CDR3 is TGTGCCTGGAGTGGACCTGGTCAGCCCCAGCATTTT.

The chain employs TRBV5-1 and TRBJ1-3, with D possibly being TRBD1 (5 bases). Germline CDR1 and CDR2: SGHRS and YFSETQ. This CDR3 contains 13 residues. Trimming took off 4 bases at V and 3 bases at J, with 8 bases between the two ends. The CDR3 sequence is CASSADNGNTIYF. As DNA, the CDR3 is TGCGCCAGCAGCGCGGACAATGGAAACACCATATATTTT.

The chain has TRBV29-1 and TRBJ2-3; D unclear. This CDR3 spans 10 amino acids. The V gene's germline CDR1 is SQVTM and CDR2 ANQGSEA. The ends were cut back, 3 bases at V and 4 bases at J, with 2 bases in the middle. The CDR3 DNA is TGCAGCGTTGAGGCAGATACGCAGTATTTT. Translated, it gives CSVEADTQYF.

The rearrangement uses TRBV20-1 and TRBJ2-5; TRBD2 aligns across 11 bases. CDR3 length equals 16 residues. V was pared by 2 bases and J by 2 bases, with 7 bases of the junction left unmatched. CDR1 and CDR2 (germline): DFQATT, SNEGSKA (reference sequence). This CDR3 reads CSARSLAGGLQETQYF. In DNA, the CDR3 is TGCAGTGCTAGATCGCTAGCGGGGGGACTTCAAGAGACCCAGTACTTC.

The genes are TRBV24-1 and TRBJ1-5; 11 bases align to TRBD1. Germline lookup yields CDR1 KGHDR and CDR2 SFDVKD. The CDR3 is 16 amino acids. V lost 9 bases and J lost 1; bases outside the gene matches: 7. The CDR3 coding sequence is TGTGCCACCTCCGGGACAGGGGGAAGGAGCAATCAGCCCCAGCATTTT. This sequence encodes CATSGTGGRSNQPQHF.